The T cell receptor beta chain under discussion was sequenced for a study of PD-1 blockade in classical Hodgkin lymphoma. Clones were sequenced by immunoSEQ multiplex PCR, and TCRdb holds only the in-frame ones, with some missing. The sample carries some 58,000 clones, around nine tenths recorded once. The time point is: cycle 4 day 1 (C4D1), after five to seven weeks of nivolumab. Every patient was affected by relapse after autologous stem cell transplantation, while exposure to brentuximab vedotin was not uniform. Broader study findings: CD4+ TCR diversity, unlike CD8+, climbed significantly by C4D1.

In regard to this clone: What it binds is not known.

The CDR3 has 17 amino acids. V was shortened by 2 bases and J by 3 bases, with 17 bases between the two germline ends. CDR1 is MNHNS and CDR2 is SASEGT in the germline V gene. This sample comprised peripheral blood mononuclear cells (PBMCs), obtained before the fourth cycle of nivolumab. This clonotype was sampled from a human donor with classical Hodgkin lymphoma. The J gene is TRBJ2-1, the V gene TRBV6-1; unclear D gene. The CDR3 DNA is TGTGCCAGCAGTGAATATTACTCGATATCTGACTACAATGAGCAGTTCTTC. Its protein is CASSEYYSISDYNEQFF.